Listed below are T cell receptor beta chains from one sample, sequenced in a study of CXCR3-negative and CXCR3-positive naive CD8 T cells. TCRdb reprocessed the 5' RACE reads; each CDR3 protein has one entry and no DNA is given. The table lists tens of thousands of distinct CDR3 sequences. The source material was naive CXCR3- CD8+ T cells from blood. These TCRs come from a human donor in good health. Some clones in this sample may be carry-over from other donors' samples. CDR3s include the opening cysteine and the closing phenylalanine or tryptophan.

cdr3_aa	v_call	j_call	cdr3_length
CASSSLLRDTGELFF	TRBV2	TRBJ2-2	15
CASSFATGYSYNEQFF	TRBV6-5	TRBJ2-1	16
CASSPPTDNTEAFF	TRBV7-9	TRBJ1-1	14
CASSQGDGEYEQYF	TRBV7-9	TRBJ2-7	14
CASSSALGDTQYF	TRBV28	TRBJ2-3	13
CATLAATGQGIDYEQYF	TRBV7-9	TRBJ2-7	17
CSVYRDLNTGELFF	TRBV29-1	TRBJ2-2	14
CASSQRQGASGEQFF	TRBV14	TRBJ2-1	15
CSIPARGYEQYF	TRBV29-1	TRBJ2-7	12
CSARTMDRDYEQYF	TRBV20-1	TRBJ2-7	14